The following is a T cell receptor (beta chain) sequence with its context. Healthy donors of bone marrow made up the group. The data are from a study of cytomegalovirus exposure and HLA in healthy donors. Across the study: About 85 million unique TCRs from HLA-typed donors were held in an early release of data.

Both 60 Vbeta primers and 13 Jbeta primers went into the PCR. TCRdb's table, derived via immunoSEQ multiplex PCR, lists solely in-frame clones and lacks some. Of some 180,000 clones listed, 76% are singletons. Germline V gene sequence: CDR1 SGHVS, CDR2 FNYEAQ. The CDR3 is made up of 15 amino acids. Trimming pared 5 bases from V and 6 bases from J, leaving 17 bases between. The chain employs TRBV7-6 and TRBJ2-1; unclear D gene. The sample was PBMCs. The clonotype originates from a woman in her twenties or thirties in good health and CMV-seropositive. The DNA for the CDR3 is TGTGCCAGCAGCCCCACCTGGAGTGAGTTCAATGAGCAGTTCTTC. Protein sequence: CASSPTWSEFNEQFF.